What follows are 12 T cell receptor beta chains derived from one specimen sequenced in a study of T cell repertoires in ileal Crohn's disease. Sequencing used immunoSEQ multiplex PCR; TCRdb keeps in-frame clones, though not all of them. The sample has 3,000 to 4,000 clones; about 80% are singletons. Input material: ileal tissue. All receptors derive from an adult with Crohn's disease.

This clone appeared once. The gene calls are TRBV6-1 and TRBJ2-6; no firm D call. V dropped 2 bases and J dropped 0 bases, with 5 bases sitting between them. In germline, CDR1 is MNHNS, CDR2 SASEGT. The CDR3 is made up of 15 amino acids. CDR3 nucleotide sequence: TGTGCCAGCAGTGAATCCAGCTCTGGGGCCAACGTCCTGACTTTC. Translating gives CASSESSSGANVLTF.

The sample holds a few counts of this clone. The J gene is TRBJ2-5, the V gene TRBV6-5; TRBD1 matches at 7 bases. This CDR3 comprises 13 residues. Per the germline V gene, CDR1 is MNHEY and CDR2 is SVGAGI. The junction had 4 bases not matched to a gene; V was cut back by 5 bases and J by 4 bases. The CDR3 coding sequence is TGTGCCAGCAGTACAGGGGTCGTAGAGACCCAGTACTTC. Translating gives CASSTGVVETQYF.

This chain links TRBV10-3 with TRBJ1-2, with 9 bases fitting TRBD1. The CDR3 runs to 16 residues. V shed 4 bases and J 3 bases; nucleotides not matched to a gene: 9. Germline lookup yields CDR1 ENHRY and CDR2 SYGVKD. CDR3 in amino acids: CAISAPTGGEDYGYTF. The CDR3 coding sequence is TGTGCCATCAGTGCCCCAACAGGGGGCGAGGACTATGGCTACACCTTC.

The J gene is TRBJ2-1, the V gene TRBV7-9; D possibly corresponds to TRBD2 (7 bases). Germline assignment: CDR1 SEHNR and CDR2 FQNEAQ (reference sequence). V was cut by 5 bases and J by 7 bases, with 18 bases left in between. The CDR3 is 15 amino acids. CDR3 sequence (DNA): TGTGCCAGCAGCCCCACCGGCGGGGGCGAAAATGAGCAGTTCTTC. Protein: CASSPTGGGENEQFF.

The chain recombines TRBV29-1 with TRBJ2-7; 7 positions agree with TRBD1. This CDR3 comprises 15 residues. Germline CDR1 SQVTM, CDR2 ANQGSEA. Trimming removed 2 bases from V and 0 bases from J; junction bases left unmatched: 7. This CDR3 reads CSVEFGGDSSYEQYF. CDR3 sequence (DNA): TGCAGCGTTGAATTCGGTGGGGACAGCTCCTACGAGCAGTACTTC.

The gene calls are TRBV2 and TRBJ1-1; 7 nucleotides align to TRBD1. Per the germline V gene, CDR1 is SNHLY and CDR2 is FYNNEI. The J segment lost 1 base and the V segment lost 4 bases, leaving 6 bases of the junction unmatched. The CDR3 spans 15 residues. CDR3 nucleotide sequence: TGTGCCAGCAGTGCCCGGACAGGCGCGAACACTGAAGCTTTCTTT. Its translation: CASSARTGANTEAFF.

V and J are TRBV5-1 and TRBJ2-1; no reliable D call. Per germline, CDR1 SGHRS and CDR2 YFSETQ. The CDR3 length is 14 residues. Trimming removed 3 bases from V and 2 bases from J, with 9 bases in between. The CDR3 bases are TGCGCCAGCAGCTCGACAATTGCCTACAATGAGCAGTTCTTC. Amino acids: CASSSTIAYNEQFF.

CDR3: CASSDSDTGVGYTF. The CDR3 region has the DNA TGTGCCAGCAGTGACTCGGACACTGGGGTCGGCTACACCTTC. The gene calls are TRBV6-4 and TRBJ1-2, with D maybe TRBD1 (5 bases). The V end was cut by 0 bases, the J end by 8 bases, with 13 bases between. This CDR3 is 14 amino acids long. CDR1 and CDR2 (germline): MRHNA, SNTAGT.

V gene TRBV18 combines with J gene TRBJ1-3; 7 positions agree with TRBD1. CDR1 and CDR2 from the germline V gene are KGHSH and LQKENI. The CDR3 has 18 amino acids. Trimming took 2 bases from V and 0 from J; bases not matched to a gene: 10. CDR3 sequence (DNA): TGTGCCAGCTCACCATCGGGACAGCGGGGGAGCTCTGGAAACACCATATATTTT. It encodes CASSPSGQRGSSGNTIYF.

V gene TRBV27 combines with J gene TRBJ2-7, with unresolved D. CDR1 and CDR2 (germline): MNHEY, SMNVEV (reference sequence). The ends were cut back, 4 bases at V and 0 bases at J, with 4 bases in the middle. The CDR3 contains 12 residues. CDR3 nucleotides: TGTGCCAGCAGTTCTACCTCCTACGAGCAGTACTTC. It encodes CASSSTSYEQYF.

V usage is TRBV5-1 and J usage is TRBJ1-2; D gene uncertain. CDR1 and CDR2 from the germline V gene are SGHRS and YFSETQ. The CDR3 is made up of 16 amino acids. The V end was cut by 0 bases, the J end by 0 bases, with 12 bases between. The CDR3 reads CASSLAQQSPNYGYTF. The CDR3 nucleotides are TGCGCCAGCAGCTTGGCACAACAGAGCCCTAACTATGGCTACACCTTC.

This rearrangement joins TRBV7-2 to TRBJ1-4; D call uncertain. This CDR3 has 15 amino acids. Trimming took off 4 bases at V and 0 bases at J, with 9 bases between the two ends. Germline lookup yields CDR1 SGHTA and CDR2 FQGNSA. The CDR3 is CASSSRRATNEKLFF. The CDR3 DNA sequence: TGTGCCAGCAGCTCTCGGAGGGCAACTAATGAAAAACTGTTTTTT.